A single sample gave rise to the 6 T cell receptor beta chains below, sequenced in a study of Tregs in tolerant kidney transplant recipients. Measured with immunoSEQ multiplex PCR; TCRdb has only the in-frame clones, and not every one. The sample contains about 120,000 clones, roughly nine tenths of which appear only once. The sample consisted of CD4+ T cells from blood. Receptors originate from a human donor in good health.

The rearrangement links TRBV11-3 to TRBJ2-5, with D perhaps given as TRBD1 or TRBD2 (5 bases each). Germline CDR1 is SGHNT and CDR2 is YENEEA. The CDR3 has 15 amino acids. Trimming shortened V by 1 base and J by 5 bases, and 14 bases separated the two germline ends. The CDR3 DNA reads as TGTGCCAGCAGCTTAGCGAGGGGATCCGGGGAGACCCAGTACTTC. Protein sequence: CASSLARGSGETQYF.

CDR3 protein: CASSLGREDSYNEQFF. CDR3 nucleotides: TGTGCCAGCAGCTTGGGGCGGGAGGATTCCTACAATGAGCAGTTCTTC. This chain joins TRBV5-4 and TRBJ2-1; TRBD2 matches at 8 bases. CDR1 is SGHNT and CDR2 is YYREEE in the germline V gene (reference sequence). The CDR3 contains 16 residues. The V segment lost 0 bases and the J segment 1 base; nucleotides outside the gene matches: 3.

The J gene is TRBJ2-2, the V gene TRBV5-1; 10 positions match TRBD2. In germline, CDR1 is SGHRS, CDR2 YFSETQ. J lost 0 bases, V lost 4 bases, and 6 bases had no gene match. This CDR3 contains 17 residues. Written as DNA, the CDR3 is TGCGCCAGCAGCCGTCTAGCGGGGGCCTCGAACACCGGGGAGCTGTTTTTT. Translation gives CASSRLAGASNTGELFF.

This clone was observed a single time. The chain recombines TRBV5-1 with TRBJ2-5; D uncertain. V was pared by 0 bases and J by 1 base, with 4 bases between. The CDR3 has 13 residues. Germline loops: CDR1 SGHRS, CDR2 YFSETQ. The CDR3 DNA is TGCGCCAGCAGCTTGGGGACCCAAGAGACCCAGTACTTC. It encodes CASSLGTQETQYF.

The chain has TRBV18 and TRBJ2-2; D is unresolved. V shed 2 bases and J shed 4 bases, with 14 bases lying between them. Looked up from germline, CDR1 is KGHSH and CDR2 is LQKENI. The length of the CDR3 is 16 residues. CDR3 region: CASSPGTEQSTGELFF. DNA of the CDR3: TGTGCCAGCTCACCAGGTACGGAGCAGAGCACCGGGGAGCTGTTTTTT.

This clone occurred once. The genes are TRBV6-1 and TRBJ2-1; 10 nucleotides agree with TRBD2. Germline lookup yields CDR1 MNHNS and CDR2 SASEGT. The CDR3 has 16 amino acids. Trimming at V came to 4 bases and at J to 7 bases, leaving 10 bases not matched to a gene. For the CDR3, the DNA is TGTGCCAGCAGTGGCTCACCGGGACTAGCGAAGAATGAGCAGTTCTTC. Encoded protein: CASSGSPGLAKNEQFF.